This is a list of T cell receptor beta chains from one sample in a study of vaccination effects on CD4 cells after COVID-19. TCRdb keeps only in-frame clones here, not all; method: immunoSEQ multiplex PCR. The table has approximately 70,000 clones, around 81% seen once. These receptors' targets are unknown. This material consisted of CD4+ T cells from PBMCs cultured with HCoV-229E spike peptides, taken after COVID-19 vaccination. These TCRs come from a human donor who received a COVID-19 vaccine. Both conserved end residues are part of each CDR3. The D gene is left open where the match is weak. The size entry is marked missing in some rows and otherwise reads once, few, many or a size class.

D gene	J gene	clone size	V gene	CDR3 DNA	CDR3 protein
.	TRBJ1-6	.	TRBV27	TGTGCCAGCAGTCCCCGACGGTATAATTCACCCCTCCACTTT	CASSPRRYNSPLHF
.	TRBJ1-1	once	TRBV19	TGTGCCAGTAGCAGGAAAAGCACTGAAGCTTTCTTT	CASSRKSTEAFF
.	TRBJ1-2	few	TRBV6-1	TGTGCCAGCAGTGATTACAGTTATGGCTACACCTTC	CASSDYSYGYTF
.	TRBJ2-1	.	TRBV28	TGTGCCAGCAGTTTAGGGGCCGGATCCTACAATGAGCAGTTCTTC	CASSLGAGSYNEQFF
.	TRBJ2-2	.	TRBV5-1	TGCGCCAGCAGTGATGGCTCGGGCACCGGGGAGCTGTTTTTT	CASSDGSGTGELFF
.	TRBJ2-3	.	TRBV6-5	TGTGCCAGCAGTTGGCGGCGGACTTCCGGCACAGATACGCAGTATTTT	CASSWRRTSGTDTQYF
.	TRBJ1-3	few	TRBV4-1	TGCGCCAGCAGCCAGGGGCAAAAGTCGGCTGGAAACACCATATATTTT	CASSQGQKSAGNTIYF
.	TRBJ2-2	.	TRBV7-9	TGTGCCAGCAGCCCCGGGATAAACACCGGGGAGCTGTTTTTT	CASSPGINTGELFF
TRBD2	TRBJ2-3	.	TRBV5-1	TGCGCCAGCAGCTTGGGACTAGCGGGGGGAAGAGATACGCAGTATTTT	CASSLGLAGGRDTQYF
.	TRBJ1-1	.	TRBV30	TGTGCCTGCCAATCGGGACCTAGCCGTGAAGTATCTGAAGCTTTCTTT	CACQSGPSREVSEAFF
TRBD1	TRBJ1-3	once	TRBV6-2/TRBV6-3	TGTGCCAGCAGTTACTCAGGGCAGGGGGTCCGTGGAAACACCATATATTTT	CASSYSGQGVRGNTIYF
TRBD2	TRBJ2-1	.	TRBV11-2	TGTGCCAGCAGCTATACTAGCGGAAACGCTGGTGAGCAGTTCTTC	CASSYTSGNAGEQFF
TRBD1	TRBJ2-2	few	TRBV19	TGTGCCAGTAGTATTGAGGGACAGATTTTCACCGGGGAGCTGTTTTTT	CASSIEGQIFTGELFF
.	TRBJ2-2	.	TRBV6-6	TGTGCCAGCAGGGCCAGGCGCGCGAACACCGGGGAGCTGTTTTTT	CASRARRANTGELFF
.	TRBJ1-4	.	TRBV5-5	TGTGCCAGCAGCCCAACTTCTAATGAAAAACTGTTTTTT	CASSPTSNEKLFF
.	TRBJ2-2	few	TRBV5-1	TGCGCCAGCAGCTTGGTAGTGGCCGGGGAGCTGTTTTTT	CASSLVVAGELFF
.	TRBJ2-2	.	TRBV3-1/TRBV3-2	TGTGCCAGCAGCGAATCAGGGTTTGCCGGGGAGCTGTTTTTT	CASSESGFAGELFF
.	TRBJ1-1	.	TRBV30	TGTGCCTGGAGTGTACGGGGTTGGGTGGGAGTGAACACTGAAGCTTTCTTT	CAWSVRGWVGVNTEAFF
TRBD2	TRBJ2-1	.	TRBV5-1	TGCGCCAGCAGCTCCTCGGCTAGCGGGGGGTCTAGTGAGCAGTTCTTC	CASSSSASGGSSEQFF
TRBD1	TRBJ2-5	.	TRBV6-5	TGTGCCAACCAAGGGACAGGGAAAGAGACCCAGTACTTC	CANQGTGKETQYF
TRBD1	TRBJ1-2	.	TRBV28	TGTGCCAGCAGTGTACAGGGGGACTTACGGGGCTACACCTTC	CASSVQGDLRGYTF
.	TRBJ1-1	.	TRBV5-1	TGCGCCAGCAGCTTGGGGCGGGGGGGGACTGAAGCTTTCTTT	CASSLGRGGTEAFF
.	TRBJ1-6	.	TRBV2	TGTGCCAGCAGTGTTGTCCGATTTGGACAATATAATTCACCCCTCCACTTT	CASSVVRFGQYNSPLHF
.	TRBJ2-4	.	TRBV5-6	TGTGCCAGCAGACCGGGTGGGTCAGATGGCAAAAACATTCAGTACTTC	CASRPGGSDGKNIQYF
TRBD2	TRBJ2-3	once	TRBV7-3	TGTGCCAGCAGCTCGCGTAGCGGGGGGGCGGGAGATACGCAGTATTTT	CASSSRSGGAGDTQYF
.	TRBJ2-3	.	TRBV28	TGTGCCAGCCCCCGGGCGCGGGGGCAAAGCACAGATACGCAGTATTTT	CASPRARGQSTDTQYF
TRBD1	TRBJ1-2	.	TRBV5-1	TGCGCCAGCAGCTTGGAACAGGGGGAGGGCTACACCTTC	CASSLEQGEGYTF
.	TRBJ1-2	.	TRBV3-1/TRBV3-2	TGTGCCAGCAGCCAAGGGAAGGGAGGCTACACCTTC	CASSQGKGGYTF
.	TRBJ1-4	.	TRBV28	TGTGCCAGCAGTAACCTGGGGAAACTGTTTTTT	CASSNLGKLFF
TRBD1	TRBJ1-1	.	TRBV7-8	TGTGCCAGCAGCCCTGGACAGGCGAACCTTCAGGGCACTGAAGCTTTCTTT	CASSPGQANLQGTEAFF
.	TRBJ2-3	once	TRBV9	TGTGCCAGCGGAAGAAGGGGGACAGATACGCAGTATTTT	CASGRRGTDTQYF
TRBD2	TRBJ2-3	.	TRBV27	TGTGCCAGCAGTCTATTAGCGGGGGGGTTCACAGATACGCAGTATTTT	CASSLLAGGFTDTQYF
.	TRBJ2-3	.	TRBV5-1	TGCGCCAGCAGACCTAGGACTGAGGGGGCAGATACGCAGTATTTT	CASRPRTEGADTQYF
.	TRBJ2-3	.	TRBV2	TGTGCCAGCACGCGCGAGACAGATACGCAGTATTTT	CASTRETDTQYF
.	TRBJ1-1	.	TRBV30	TGTGCCTGTAATCGGGGCCGCCTTACCCTTTCGAACACTGAAGCTTTCTTT	CACNRGRLTLSNTEAFF
TRBD1	TRBJ1-3	.	TRBV6-1	TGTGCCAGCAGTGAAGCGTCGACAGGGGCGATCTCTGGAAACACCATATATTTT	CASSEASTGAISGNTIYF
.	TRBJ1-1	.	TRBV6-5	TGTGCCAGCAGTTACTCGAAGCCTCCCTATGAAGCTTTCTTT	CASSYSKPPYEAFF
.	TRBJ1-6	.	TRBV4-3	TGCGCCAGCAGCCAAGATAGAGGTTATAAAGCTAATTCACCCCTCCACTTT	CASSQDRGYKANSPLHF
.	TRBJ1-1	once	TRBV9	TGTGCCAGCAGCGCCTCACTAGCGAACACTGAAGCTTTCTTT	CASSASLANTEAFF
.	TRBJ1-6	.	TRBV14	TGTGCCAGCAGCCAAGATAGGGAGGCCTCCTATAATTCACCCCTCCACTTT	CASSQDREASYNSPLHF
.	TRBJ2-5	.	TRBV5-4	TGTGCCAGCAGGCGTACACAGGGAGTCTCAGAGACCCAGTACTTC	CASRRTQGVSETQYF
TRBD1	TRBJ2-3	.	TRBV15	TGTGCCACCAGCAGCTACCTGGGACAGCCCCGAAGCACAGATACGCAGTATTTT	CATSSYLGQPRSTDTQYF